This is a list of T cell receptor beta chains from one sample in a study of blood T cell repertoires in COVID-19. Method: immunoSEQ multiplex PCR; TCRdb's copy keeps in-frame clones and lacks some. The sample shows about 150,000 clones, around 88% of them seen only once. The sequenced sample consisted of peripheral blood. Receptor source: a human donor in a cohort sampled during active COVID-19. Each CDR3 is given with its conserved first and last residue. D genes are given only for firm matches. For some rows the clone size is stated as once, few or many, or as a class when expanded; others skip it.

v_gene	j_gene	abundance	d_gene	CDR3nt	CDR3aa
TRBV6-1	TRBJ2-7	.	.	TGTGCCAGCAGTGAAAATTTGGGGGCCTTTACCTACGAGCAGTACTTC	CASSENLGAFTYEQYF
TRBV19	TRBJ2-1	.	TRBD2	TGTGCCAGTGAATTCGCGGGAGAGAATGAGCAGTTCTTC	CASEFAGENEQFF
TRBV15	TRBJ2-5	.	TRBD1	TGTGCCACCAGCAGATCGGACAGGGGGCAGCAAGAGACCCAGTACTTC	CATSRSDRGQQETQYF
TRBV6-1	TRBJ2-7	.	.	TGTGCCAGCAGTGAACCGGGGAACTACGAGCAGTACTTC	CASSEPGNYEQYF
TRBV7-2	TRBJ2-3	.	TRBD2	TGTGCCAGCAGCTTAGGTATTTTAGCGGGGGGTTCAGATACGCAGTATTTT	CASSLGILAGGSDTQYF
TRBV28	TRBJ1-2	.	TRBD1	TGTGCCAGCAGTTTAATCTTCGCGGGACAGGGAAGTAATGGCTACACCTTC	CASSLIFAGQGSNGYTF
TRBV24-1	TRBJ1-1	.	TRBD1	TGTGCCACCAGTGACACCAGGGGGCGCGTCACTGAAGCTTTCTTT	CATSDTRGRVTEAFF
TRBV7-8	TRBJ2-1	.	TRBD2	TGTGCCAGCAGCGAAGCTAGCGGGATGAGGGTAGGGAATGAGCAGTTCTTC	CASSEASGMRVGNEQFF
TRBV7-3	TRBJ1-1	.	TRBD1	TGTGCCAGCAGCTCAGGACAGGGGAGGAACACTGAAGCTTTCTTT	CASSSGQGRNTEAFF
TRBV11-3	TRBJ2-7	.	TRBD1	TGTGCCAGCAGCTCGCGGGATTCCGGGACAGGGGCATCTGGGGAGCAGTACTTC	CASSSRDSGTGASGEQYF
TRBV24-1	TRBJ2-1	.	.	TGTGCCACCAGTGATCCACAGGGCCGCTCCTACAATGAGCAGTTCTTC	CATSDPQGRSYNEQFF
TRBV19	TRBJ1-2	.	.	TGTGCCAGTAGTATAGGTGACAGGAGAAACTATGGCTACACCTTC	CASSIGDRRNYGYTF
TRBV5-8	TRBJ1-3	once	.	TGTGCCAGCAGCTTGGACCTAGCTGGAAACACCATATATTTT	CASSLDLAGNTIYF
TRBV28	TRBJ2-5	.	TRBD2	TGTGCCAGCAACATACGGGGGGGAGAAGAGACCCAGTACTTC	CASNIRGGEETQYF
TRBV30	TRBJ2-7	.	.	TGTGCCTGGGGTACAGGGTTCCACGAGCAGTACTTC	CAWGTGFHEQYF
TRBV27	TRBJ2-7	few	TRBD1	TGTGCCAGCAGTTCCCCCCGACAGGGTAGGAACCCGGTCGAGCAGTACTTC	CASSSPRQGRNPVEQYF
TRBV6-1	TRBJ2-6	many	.	TGTGCCAGCAGTGAACGAGGAACCGGGGCCAACGTCCTGACTTTC	CASSERGTGANVLTF